This is a list of T cell receptor beta chains from one sample in a study of blood T cell repertoires in COVID-19. Produced via immunoSEQ multiplex PCR; TCRdb's table is partial and in-frame only. The sample gives fewer than 350,000 clones, over 85% of which show up once; around 4% is in the top ten. The sample consisted of peripheral blood. Source of these receptors: a woman aged 60-75 years with COVID-19, enrolled during active disease. Both conserved end residues are part of each CDR3. Where a row states a size, it is once, few, many or the class of an expanded clone; other rows omit it.

length	V	size	J	CDR3
15	TRBV4-2	-	TRBJ2-7	CASSQDPTGSYEQYF
14	TRBV5-1	-	TRBJ1-4	CASSLGVSGEKLFF
15	TRBV6-5	-	TRBJ1-3	CASSRDWEEGNTIYF
17	TRBV14	-	TRBJ2-2	CASSQASGGPNTGELFF
13	TRBV12-5	-	TRBJ1-6	CASVWGSGSPLHF
14	TRBV3-1/TRBV3-2	-	TRBJ2-3	CASSQDRVSDTQYF
15	TRBV19	once	TRBJ2-7	CASSEGLAGVYEQYF
17	TRBV27	once	TRBJ1-5	CASSLGTGNKASQPQHF
15	TRBV18	-	TRBJ2-1	CASSPPGQGYNEQFF
12	TRBV9	-	TRBJ2-2	CASSVSAGELFF
15	TRBV5-1	-	TRBJ1-1	CASSLDPTGKIGAFF
13	TRBV18	-	TRBJ1-2	CASSPTGNYGYTF
11	TRBV30	-	TRBJ1-1	CAWGRGTEAFF
17	TRBV4-2	-	TRBJ2-1	CASSQALAGGSYNEQFF
15	TRBV7-8	-	TRBJ1-2	CASSSRDRALFGYTF
14	TRBV7-8	-	TRBJ1-1	CASSLVRGNTEAFF
15	TRBV5-8	-	TRBJ1-2	CASSAGTGSVYGYTF
13	TRBV11-2	-	TRBJ2-7	CASRATGTGNQYF
18	TRBV6-1	-	TRBJ2-6	CASSGGGSIISGANVLTF
10	TRBV12-3/TRBV12-4	-	TRBJ2-7	CASGGVAQYF
16	TRBV27	-	TRBJ2-1	CASRPRQGAGYNEQFF
15	TRBV18	-	TRBJ2-7	CASSPTVPYPYEQYF
11	TRBV20-1	-	TRBJ1-1	CSAKERLEAFF
15	TRBV11-2	once	TRBJ1-2	CASSFSAGGSYGYTF
15	TRBV19	-	TRBJ2-3	CASSLWRRPTDTQYF
14	TRBV7-2	-	TRBJ1-4	CASSLGRLSEKLFF
19	TRBV19	-	TRBJ1-5	CASSSNREGGLRSNQPQHF
14	TRBV11-3	once	TRBJ2-1	CASASGGSSNEQFF
12	TRBV12-3/TRBV12-4	-	TRBJ2-1	CASSLGGGEQFF
15	TRBV11-2	-	TRBJ1-6	CASSRVGGGNSPLHF
14	TRBV27	-	TRBJ2-4	CASSPGTAQNIQYF
16	TRBV18	-	TRBJ1-1	CASSLGTGAPRVEAFF
18	TRBV6-4	-	TRBJ1-5	CASTTGQGSPNSNQPQHF
19	TRBV5-1	many	TRBJ2-1	CASSPTSLARHLLGDEQFF
14	TRBV27	-	TRBJ1-4	CASSSQGAREKLFF
14	TRBV28	few	TRBJ2-7	CASRGDRGPYEQYF
12	TRBV3-1/TRBV3-2	-	TRBJ2-5	CASSQGRETQYF
11	TRBV20-1	-	TRBJ1-2	CSASFSGGYTF
14	TRBV19	-	TRBJ1-1	CASSLSGLRTEAFF
15	TRBV7-8	-	TRBJ1-2	CASSLRGQSNYGYTF
15	TRBV24-1	-	TRBJ1-2	CATSAGFPSQSGYTF
14	TRBV27	few	TRBJ1-3	CASSDSRSGNTIYF
15	TRBV5-1	-	TRBJ1-3	CASSPGQATGNTIYF
15	TRBV2	once	TRBJ2-1	CASSGDRGAYNEQFF
16	TRBV4-2	-	TRBJ1-1	CASSQDRYSMNTEAFF
13	TRBV6-1	-	TRBJ1-3	CASSDPPGNTIYF
12	TRBV6-1	-	TRBJ1-1	CASSERTAEAFF
13	TRBV5-4	-	TRBJ2-5	CASSPGASETQYF
15	TRBV24-1	-	TRBJ2-2	CATSDSGLGTGELFF
13	TRBV6-1	-	TRBJ1-4	CASSDRSSEKLFF
16	TRBV7-3	-	TRBJ1-1	CASSLRGGGYRTEAFF
14	TRBV5-1	once	TRBJ1-2	CASSLEAVTHGYTF
11	TRBV6-5	-	TRBJ2-7	CASSFSYEQYF
17	TRBV6-2/TRBV6-3	-	TRBJ1-2	CASSSIERGQVDYGYTF
13	TRBV10-3	-	TRBJ1-1	CAISERENTEAFF
16	TRBV5-6	-	TRBJ1-5	CASSLYRGQKNQPQHF
14	TRBV10-3	-	TRBJ1-1	CAIRPGGLNTEAFF
12	TRBV28	-	TRBJ1-5	CASSFGVQPQHF
18	TRBV5-1	-	TRBJ2-6	CASSFAGQDSSGANVLTF
13	TRBV10-3	-	TRBJ1-5	CAIGQYSNQPQHF